This TCR beta chain emerged from a study of blood T cell repertoires in COVID-19. On the study more broadly: PBMCs, B-cell-depleted T cells, or T cells were the source of the cDNA or gDNA that made up the material.

Original processing notes: Reference gene primer amplification gave nucleated cell count estimates. Repertoires were generated with immunoSEQ multiplex PCR, while TCRdb's copy carries only in-frame clones and drops some. The V and J calls and the clone size are those of that table, but D and trimming were determined from the DNA. In the table there are about 160,000 clones, approximately 80% of which are singletons. The sample was peripheral blood. This receptor was taken from a man between 60 and 75 years old with acute or convalescent COVID-19.

CDR3 sequence reads: CASSFGPSGANVLTF. The CDR3 DNA reads as TGTGCCAGCAGCTTCGGTCCCTCTGGGGCCAACGTCCTGACTTTC. The chain combines TRBV7-2 with TRBJ2-6; D unclear. Germline loops: CDR1 SGHTA, CDR2 FQGNSA. This CDR3 comprises 15 residues. V lost 3 bases, J lost 0 bases, and 6 bases lay in between.